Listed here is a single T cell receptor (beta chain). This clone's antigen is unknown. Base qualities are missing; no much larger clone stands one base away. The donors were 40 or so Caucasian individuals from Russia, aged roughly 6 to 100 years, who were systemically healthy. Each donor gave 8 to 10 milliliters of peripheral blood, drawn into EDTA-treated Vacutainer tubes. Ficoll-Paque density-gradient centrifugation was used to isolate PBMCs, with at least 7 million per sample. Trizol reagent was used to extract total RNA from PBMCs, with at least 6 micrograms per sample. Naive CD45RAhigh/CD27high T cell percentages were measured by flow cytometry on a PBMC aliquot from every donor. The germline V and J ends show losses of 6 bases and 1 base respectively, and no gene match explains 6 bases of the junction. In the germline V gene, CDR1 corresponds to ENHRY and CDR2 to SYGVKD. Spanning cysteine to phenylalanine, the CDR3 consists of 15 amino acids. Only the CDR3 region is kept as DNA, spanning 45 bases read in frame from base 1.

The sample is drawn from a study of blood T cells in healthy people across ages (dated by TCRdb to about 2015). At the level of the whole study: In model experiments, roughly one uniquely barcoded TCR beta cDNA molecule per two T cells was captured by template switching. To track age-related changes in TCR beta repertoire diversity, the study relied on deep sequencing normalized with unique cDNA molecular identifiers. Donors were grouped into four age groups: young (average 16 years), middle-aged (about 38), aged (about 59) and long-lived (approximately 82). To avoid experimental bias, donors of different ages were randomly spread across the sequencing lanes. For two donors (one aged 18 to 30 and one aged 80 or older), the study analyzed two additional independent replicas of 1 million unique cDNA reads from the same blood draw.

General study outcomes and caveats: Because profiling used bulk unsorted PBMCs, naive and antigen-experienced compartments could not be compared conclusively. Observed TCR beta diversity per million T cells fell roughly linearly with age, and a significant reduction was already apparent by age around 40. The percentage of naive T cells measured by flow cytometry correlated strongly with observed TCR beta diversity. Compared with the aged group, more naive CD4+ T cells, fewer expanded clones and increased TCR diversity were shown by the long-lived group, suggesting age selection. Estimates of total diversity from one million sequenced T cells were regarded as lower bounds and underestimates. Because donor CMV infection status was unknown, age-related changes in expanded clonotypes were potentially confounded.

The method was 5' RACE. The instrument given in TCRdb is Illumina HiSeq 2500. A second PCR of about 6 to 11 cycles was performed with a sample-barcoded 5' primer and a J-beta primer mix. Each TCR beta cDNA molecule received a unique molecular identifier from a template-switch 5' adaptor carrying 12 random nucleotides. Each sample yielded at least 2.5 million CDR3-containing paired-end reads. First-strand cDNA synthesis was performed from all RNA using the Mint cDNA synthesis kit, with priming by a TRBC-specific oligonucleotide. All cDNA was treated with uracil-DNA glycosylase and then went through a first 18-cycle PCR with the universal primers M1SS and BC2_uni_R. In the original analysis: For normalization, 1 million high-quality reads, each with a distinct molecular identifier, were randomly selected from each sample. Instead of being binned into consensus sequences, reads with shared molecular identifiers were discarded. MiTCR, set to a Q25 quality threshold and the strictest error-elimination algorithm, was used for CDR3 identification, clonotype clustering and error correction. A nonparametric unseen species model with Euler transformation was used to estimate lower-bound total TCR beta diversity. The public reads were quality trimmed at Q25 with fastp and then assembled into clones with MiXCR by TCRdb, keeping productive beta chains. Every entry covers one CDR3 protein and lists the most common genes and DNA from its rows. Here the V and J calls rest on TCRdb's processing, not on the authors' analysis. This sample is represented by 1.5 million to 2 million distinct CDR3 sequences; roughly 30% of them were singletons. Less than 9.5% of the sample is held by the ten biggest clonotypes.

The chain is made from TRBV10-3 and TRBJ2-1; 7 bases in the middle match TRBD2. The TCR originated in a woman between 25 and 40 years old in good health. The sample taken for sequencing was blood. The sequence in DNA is TGTGCCATCAGCCCCAGCGGGAAGTCCTACAATGAGCAGTTCTTC. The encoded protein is CAISPSGKSYNEQFF.